One and the same sample provided the 11 T cell receptor beta chains below, sequenced in a study of T-cell memory formation after mild COVID-19. TCRdb reprocessed the 5' RACE reads with MiXCR, giving one entry per CDR3 protein. The sample holds a few hundred thousand distinct CDR3 sequences; less than 20% are singletons and the top ten take about 22%. Material for sequencing was PBMCs or a T cell subset sorted from them (not recorded which). The receptor source for this set is a man between 18 and 29 years old who had mild COVID-19 (a few samples of this study predate the infection). Cell type and time point are not known.

The chain links TRBV20-1 to TRBJ1-2; 8 nucleotides align to TRBD1. The CDR3 is made up of 14 amino acids. In germline, CDR1 is DFQATT, CDR2 SNEGSKA (reference sequence). The ends lost 1 base at V and 5 bases at J; junction bases unmatched: 6. The CDR3 nucleotides are TGCAGTGCTAGAGGACCTGACAGGGGTTATGGCTACACCTTC. Translating gives CSARGPDRGYGYTF.

This clonotype was seen many times. This chain joins TRBV7-2 and TRBJ1-5, with D uncertain. This CDR3 region has 15 residues. From germline, CDR1 is SGHTA and CDR2 FQGNSA. Trimming took 2 bases from V and 1 from J, leaving 9 bases between them. CDR3 sequence (DNA): TGTGCCAGCAGCTTAACCCATGAGAGCAATCAGCCCCAGCATTTT. Residues: CASSLTHESNQPQHF.

This clonotype has more than one count but fewer than ten. The V and J genes are TRBV21-1 and TRBJ1-2; TRBD1, the table's D call, was not compared with the DNA. TRBV21-1 is termed a pseudogene. The CDR3 contains 16 residues. The CDR3 DNA reads TGTGCCAGCAGCAAATGGGCACAGGGCTTTAACTATGGCTACACCTTC. Protein: CASSKWAQGFNYGYTF.

This chain uses TRBV20-1 with TRBJ2-7; D is perhaps TRBD1 (5 bases). The CDR3 covers 12 residues. Germline CDR1 reads DFQATT; CDR2 reads SNEGSKA (reference sequence). Deletions cut 3 bases from V and 3 bases from J, with 9 bases between. CDR3 nucleotides: TGCAGTGCTAGGGATCAGGGCTACGAGCAGTACTTC. Its protein is CSARDQGYEQYF.

This clonotype was counted only a few times. This sequence joins TRBV21-1 and TRBJ2-2; TRBD1 was called by the table and not checked on the DNA. TRBV21-1 is flagged as a pseudogene. The CDR3 is 15 amino acids. CDR3 nucleotide sequence: TGTGCCAGCAGCGACCCCCTTCAGAACACCGGGGAGCTGTTTTTT. Amino acids: CASSDPLQNTGELFF.

Only a few counts were recorded for this clonotype. This chain connects TRBV6-2 or TRBV6-3 to TRBJ2-7; the D gene could be TRBD1 or TRBD2 (5 bases each). From germline, CDR1 is MNHEY and CDR2 SVGEGT. V was trimmed by 2 bases and J by 9 bases, leaving 20 bases between them. The CDR3 has 15 amino acids. The CDR3 protein is CASSYRDPHRTRQYV. DNA for the CDR3: TGTGCCAGCAGTTACCGGGACCCTCATCGGACCCGGCAGTACGTC.

This clonotype came up once. The chain employs TRBV7-2 and TRBJ1-2; perhaps TRBD1 as D (5 bases). V lost 8 bases, J lost 5 bases, and 9 bases lay in between. From germline, CDR1 is SGHTA and CDR2 FQGNSA. The CDR3 is 11 amino acids. CDR3 DNA: TGTGCCAGCGGGGGGAGATATGGCTACACCTTC. Amino acids: CASGGRYGYTF.

This clonotype occurred a few times. The chain recombines TRBV2 with TRBJ2-6; 7 bases line up with TRBD1. The CDR3 totals 17 residues. The germline CDR1 and CDR2 sequences are SNHLY and FYNNEI. With V trimmed by 4 bases and J by 1 base, 7 bases remained unmatched. The CDR3 coding sequence is TGTGCCAGCAGTGTTAGGACAGGAGCGTCTGGGGCCAACGTCCTGACTTTC. Amino acid sequence: CASSVRTGASGANVLTF.

This clonotype has a count of ten or more. The CDR3 spells CASSFVGTDTQYF. CDR3 bases: TGTGCCAGCAGCTTTGTTGGCACAGATACGCAGTATTTT. The V and J genes are TRBV7-2 and TRBJ2-3, with D unresolved. V gave up 3 bases and J gave up 1 base, with 5 bases separating them. The germline gives CDR1 SGHTA, CDR2 FQGNSA. The CDR3 has 13 residues.

This rearrangement joins TRBV19 to TRBJ2-5; D is undetermined. Germline V lookup: CDR1 LNHDA, CDR2 SQIVND (reference sequence). This CDR3 comprises 14 residues. V was shortened by 7 bases and J by 1 base, with 13 bases between the two germline ends. CDR3 residues: CASKMWSGQETQYF. For the CDR3, the DNA is TGTGCCAGTAAGATGTGGTCGGGCCAAGAGACCCAGTACTTC.

This chain connects TRBV6-5 to TRBJ2-2; D may correspond to TRBD1 or TRBD2 (5 bases each). Germline V gene lookup returns CDR1 MNHEY and CDR2 SVGAGI. Trimming shortened V by 10 bases and J by 4 bases, and 19 bases separated the two germline ends. This CDR3 comprises 15 residues. The CDR3 sequence is CATTVRGVSTGELFF. In DNA, the CDR3 is TGTGCCACCACTGTGAGAGGGGTGTCCACCGGGGAGCTGTTTTTT.